The clone carrying this T cell receptor (beta chain) appeared a single time. Its antigen is still unknown. The sample belongs to a study of cytomegalovirus exposure and HLA in healthy donors. Study results and caveats: There were some V segments, including TRBV6-2 and TRBV6-3, excluded as indistinguishable. TCR beta chain V- and J-gene trimming was linked, in a later analysis, to a missense variant in DCLRE1C. The availability of immune exposure information extended only to CMV serostatus.

The CDR3 extends over 14 amino acids. The V end was cut by 1 base, the J end by 4 bases, with 8 bases between. Germline CDR1 LNHNV, CDR2 YYDKDF (reference sequence). It was with 60 Vbeta and 13 Jbeta primers that the PCR ran. Assay: immunoSEQ multiplex PCR; the TCRdb copy retains only in-frame clones and omits some. The sample lists under 150,000 clones; 80% were seen once. Sample: PBMCs. The TCR comes from a woman between 40 and 50 years old in good health and CMV-seronegative. V is TRBV15 and J is TRBJ2-1, with D possibly TRBD2 on 5 matching bases. As DNA, the CDR3 is TGTGCCACCAGCAGAGTAGCGAGGTACAATGAGCAGTTCTTC. Protein sequence: CATSRVARYNEQFF.